This TCR beta chain came from a study of T cell responses to AZD1222 COVID-19 vaccine. Here immunoSEQ multiplex PCR was the method, and the copy in TCRdb shows in-frame clones only, minus some. The repertoire holds around 88,000 clones, with approximately 91% as singletons. As to this clone: The antigen remains unidentified.

The germline CDR1 and CDR2 sequences are SGHKS and YYEKEE (reference sequence). V lost 5 bases and J lost 4; bases outside the gene matches: 7. This CDR3 contains 15 residues. The study, taken as a whole, reports: When two AZD1222 doses had been given, Spike-specific TCR breadth and depth rose. Females made up more of the donors, who were largely white British, and clonal diversity may have come out too low.

This clonotype was sampled from an adult in good health. Material: peripheral blood, obtained on day 0 of AZD1222 vaccination. The gene calls are TRBV5-5 and TRBJ1-1; 11 bases match TRBD1. CDR3 residues: CASREGQGAITEAFF. The CDR3 DNA sequence: TGTGCCAGCAGGGAAGGACAGGGGGCTATCACTGAAGCTTTCTTT.